The 11 T cell receptor beta chains reported below all come from one sample, sequenced in a study of cytomegalovirus exposure and HLA in healthy donors. A multiplex PCR was run with 60 Vbeta primers and 13 Jbeta primers. TCRdb's copy holds only in-frame clones and misses some; the assay was immunoSEQ multiplex PCR. The sample table sets out approximately 72,000 clones. Input material: PBMCs. The receptors derive from a man aged 40-49 years in good health and CMV-seronegative.

V gene TRBV18 combines with J gene TRBJ1-3, with D unclear. Germline V gene data show CDR1 as KGHSH and CDR2 as LQKENI. This CDR3 has 15 residues. Trimming stripped 2 bases from V and 0 bases from J, with 8 bases between. This CDR3 is CASSPEVGSGNTIYF. In DNA, the CDR3 is TGTGCCAGCTCACCAGAGGTAGGCTCTGGAAACACCATATATTTT.

This chain connects TRBV2 to TRBJ2-4; D gene unclear. The CDR3 extends over 11 amino acids. Germline V gene lookup returns CDR1 SNHLY and CDR2 FYNNEI. Trimming stripped 6 bases from V and 8 bases from J, with 8 bases between. The CDR3 DNA sequence: TGTGCCAGCAGCCGGGTGGACATTCAGTACTTC. Its translation is CASSRVDIQYF.

V is TRBV13 and J is TRBJ2-7; tentative D call: TRBD1 (6 bases). Germline CDR1 PRHDT, CDR2 FYEKMQ (reference sequence). The CDR3 has 14 residues. V was trimmed by 5 bases and J by 3 bases, leaving 14 bases between them. CDR3 in amino acids: CASSLPDRNYEQYF. The DNA for the CDR3 is TGTGCCAGCAGCCTCCCTGACAGGAACTACGAGCAGTACTTC. Complete variable domain (other parts from reference TRBV13 and TRBJ2-7): AAGVIQSPRHLIKEKRETATLKCYPIPRHDTVYWYQQGPGQDPQFLISFYEKMQSDKGSIPDRFSAQQFSDYHSELNMSSLELGDSALYFCASSLPDRNYEQYFGPGTRLTVT.

The chain is built from TRBV6-1 and TRBJ2-6; 7 positions match TRBD1. This CDR3 has 15 amino acids. Germline V gives CDR1 MNHNS, CDR2 SASEGT. With V trimmed by 6 bases and J by 3 bases, 5 bases remained unmatched. The CDR3 loop is CASRTGRGGANVLTF. For the CDR3, the DNA is TGTGCCAGCAGGACAGGGAGAGGTGGGGCCAACGTCCTGACTTTC.

The CDR3: CASSYRGDEAFF. Written as DNA, the CDR3 is TGTGCCAGCAGTTACAGAGGAGACGAAGCTTTCTTT. The chain links TRBV6-5 to TRBJ1-1, with D uncertain. The CDR3 has 12 residues. CDR1 is MNHEY, CDR2 SVGAGI, per germline. With 2 bases removed from V and 8 bases from J, the gap between germline ends came to 9 bases.

V is TRBV11-1 and J is TRBJ2-7, with D hard to call. V was clipped by 2 bases and J by 4 bases, with 15 bases between them. The CDR3 loop spans 15 amino acids. Germline values: CDR1 SGHAT, CDR2 FQDESV (reference sequence). CDR3 amino acids: CASSLMSDLHYEQYF. CDR3 sequence (DNA): TGTGCCAGCAGCTTAATGTCCGACTTGCATTACGAGCAGTACTTC.

The chain joins TRBV7-6 to TRBJ2-7; maybe TRBD1 (6 bases). Germline CDR1 is SGHVS and CDR2 is FNYEAQ. The CDR3 is made up of 16 amino acids. V gave up 0 bases and J gave up 4 bases, with 16 bases separating them. The CDR3 is CASSLAFWQGSYEQYF. CDR3 nucleotide sequence: TGTGCCAGCAGCTTAGCGTTTTGGCAGGGGTCGTACGAGCAGTACTTC.

The gene calls are TRBV4-1 and TRBJ1-5, with 8 nucleotides matching TRBD1. Per the germline V gene, CDR1 is MGHRA and CDR2 is YSYEKL. The CDR3 has 14 residues. The ends lost 1 base at V and 8 bases at J; junction bases unmatched: 4. The CDR3 DNA is TGCGCCAGCAGCCAAGGGACAGGGAAAAAGCCCCAGCATTTT. Translation: CASSQGTGKKPQHF.

This chain links TRBV5-4 with TRBJ2-2; 8 bases fit TRBD2. V gave up 8 bases and J gave up 4 bases; unmatched junction bases: 10. The CDR3 is 15 residues long. Germline V gives CDR1 SGHNT, CDR2 YYREEE (reference sequence). The CDR3 sequence: CASTSGGGTTGELFF. The CDR3 nucleotides are TGTGCCAGTACATCCGGGGGGGGAACCACCGGGGAGCTGTTTTTT.

The chain joins TRBV7-8 to TRBJ1-4; TRBD1 matches 7 bases. The V segment lost 5 bases and the J segment 1 base; nucleotides outside the gene matches: 4. CDR1 is SGHVS and CDR2 is FQNEAQ in the germline V gene. The CDR3 length is 15 residues. The DNA of the CDR3 is TGTGCCAGCAGCCCCCGGACAGGAACTAATGAAAAACTGTTTTTT. Amino acids: CASSPRTGTNEKLFF.

The CDR3 DNA follows: TGTGCCTGGGGGAGTCTTGGCTTCCTGAATGAGCAGTTCTTC. It encodes CAWGSLGFLNEQFF. The rearrangement links TRBV30 to TRBJ2-1; a possible D gene is TRBD2 (5 bases). Deletions cut 5 bases from V and 7 bases from J, with 18 bases between. The germline V gene has CDR1 GTSNPN and CDR2 SVGIG (reference sequence). CDR3 size: 14 residues. Full variable domain (outside the CDR3, taken from reference TRBV30 and TRBJ2-1): SQTIHQWPATLVQPVGSPLSLECTVEGTSNPNLYWYRQAAGRGLQLLFYSVGIGQISSEVPQNLSASRPQDRQFILSSKKLLLSDSGFYLCAWGSLGFLNEQFFGPGTRLTVL.